This TCR beta chain comes out of a study of CD8+ T cells in alopecia areata. Study overall: Tofacitinib was taken orally by treated patients, and the dose was 5 to 10 mg twice daily.

Trimming cost V 4 bases and J 0 bases, with 7 bases left between them. Germline V lookup: CDR1 SGHDT, CDR2 YYEEEE. The CDR3 runs 13 residues. Specified treatment: oral pan-JAK inhibitor, 5-10 mg twice daily. Specimens obtained from alopecia areata patients comprised lesional scalp punch biopsies and peripheral blood. Study observations and caveats: Scalp clonality and expanded CD8+ clones among the top 100 fell significantly with tofacitinib. The study found that many expanded lesional clones persisted in scalp and blood during tofacitinib.

As for this clone: Its antigen remains unidentified.

Extracted from the samples, RNA was reverse transcribed into cDNA to serve as the sequencing template. Libraries were prepared by immunoSEQ multiplex PCR; TCRdb keeps only in-frame clonotypes and omits some of them. Of under 300,000 clones listed, over 45% were seen once; the top ten hold 0.93%. The sequencing here drew on CD4+ T cells sorted from blood, taken between weeks 51 and 54, from a patient treated with tofacitinib. The source of this sequence is a human donor with alopecia areata. The rearrangement links TRBV5-6 to TRBJ2-5; TRBD1 might be the D (5 bases). The CDR3 protein is CASSLDNQETQYF. The CDR3 nucleotides are TGTGCCAGCAGCCTGGACAACCAAGAGACCCAGTACTTC.